The T cell receptor beta chain under discussion was sequenced for a study of CD8 T cells in ankylosing spondylitis. The study, taken as a whole, reports: Apparently characteristic of ankylosing spondylitis blood was a TCR beta motif (eight highly homologous variants).

MiXCR, applied by TCRdb to the 5' RACE reads, yields one record per CDR3 protein. This table has 120,000 or so distinct CDR3 sequences, roughly 15% appearing once. About this clonotype: Its antigen is currently unknown.

The V and J ends lost 5 bases and 0 bases respectively, with 15 bases between them. Germline CDR1 is SGHVS and CDR2 is FQNEAQ. This CDR3 has 16 amino acids. This sequence was found in a female donor with ankylosing spondylitis or in good health (not recorded which). This chain joins TRBV7-8 and TRBJ2-3; D remains ambiguous. Sequencing input: blood, either unsorted or a sorted T cell fraction (not recorded which). The CDR3 DNA is TGTGCCAGCAGCCCTATGGTCTATTCTAGCACAGATACGCAGTATTTT. The encoded protein is CASSPMVYSSTDTQYF.